Sequencing of this T cell receptor (beta chain) was carried out in a study of control samples from healthy donors and cancer patients. This CDR3 is built from 16 residues. TCRdb's table, derived via immunoSEQ multiplex PCR, lists solely in-frame clones and lacks some. The sample includes 73,000 or so clones, about 90% of them seen just once. Sequenced: blood. The genes are TRBV21-1 and TRBJ2-2; the table names TRBD1, a call not compared with the DNA. TRBV21-1 constitutes a pseudogene. This receptor was obtained from a woman between 45 and 60 years old in good health. CDR3 bases: TGTGCCAGCAGCCCAATTCTCTCAGGGTGGACCGGGGAGCTGTTTTTT. Translated, it gives CASSPILSGWTGELFF.